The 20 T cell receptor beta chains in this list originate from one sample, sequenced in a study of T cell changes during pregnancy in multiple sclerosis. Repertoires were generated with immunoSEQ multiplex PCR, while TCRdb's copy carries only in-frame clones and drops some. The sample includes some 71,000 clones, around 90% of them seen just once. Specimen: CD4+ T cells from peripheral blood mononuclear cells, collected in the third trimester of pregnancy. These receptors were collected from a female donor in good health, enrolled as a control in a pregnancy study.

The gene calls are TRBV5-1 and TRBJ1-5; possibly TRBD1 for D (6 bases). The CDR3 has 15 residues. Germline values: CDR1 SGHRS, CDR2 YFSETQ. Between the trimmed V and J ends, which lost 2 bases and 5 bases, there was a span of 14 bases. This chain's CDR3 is CASSFSGGADQPQHF. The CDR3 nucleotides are TGCGCCAGCAGCTTTTCGGGGGGGGCGGATCAGCCCCAGCATTTT.

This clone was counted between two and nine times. The CDR3 region is CAWSYQEYNEQFF. The CDR3 nucleotides read TGTGCCTGGAGTTATCAGGAATACAATGAGCAGTTCTTC. This chain joins TRBV30 and TRBJ2-1; no reliable D call. CDR1 and CDR2 from the germline V gene are GTSNPN and SVGIG (reference sequence). The CDR3 is made up of 13 amino acids. The V gene lost 2 bases and the J gene lost 4 bases, with 9 bases spanning the gap.

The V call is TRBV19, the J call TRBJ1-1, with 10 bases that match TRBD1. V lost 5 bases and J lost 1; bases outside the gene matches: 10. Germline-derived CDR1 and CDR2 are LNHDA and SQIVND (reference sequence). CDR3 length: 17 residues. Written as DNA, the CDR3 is TGTGCCAGTAGTCTGAGGCGGACAGGGGGGGGGAACACTGAAGCTTTCTTT. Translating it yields CASSLRRTGGGNTEAFF.

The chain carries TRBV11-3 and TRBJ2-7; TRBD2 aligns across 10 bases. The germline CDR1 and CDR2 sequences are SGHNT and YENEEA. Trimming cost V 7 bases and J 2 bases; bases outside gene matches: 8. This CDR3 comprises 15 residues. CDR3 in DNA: TGTGCCAGCAACCAGCGGGGGGGCAGAACCTACGAGCAGTACTTC. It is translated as CASNQRGGRTYEQYF.

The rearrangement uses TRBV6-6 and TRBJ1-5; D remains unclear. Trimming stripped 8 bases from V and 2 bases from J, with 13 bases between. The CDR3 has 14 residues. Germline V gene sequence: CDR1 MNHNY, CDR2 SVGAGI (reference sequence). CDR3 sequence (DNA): TGTGCCAGCGGACTCTTCGCGGGCAATCAGCCCCAGCATTTT. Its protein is CASGLFAGNQPQHF.

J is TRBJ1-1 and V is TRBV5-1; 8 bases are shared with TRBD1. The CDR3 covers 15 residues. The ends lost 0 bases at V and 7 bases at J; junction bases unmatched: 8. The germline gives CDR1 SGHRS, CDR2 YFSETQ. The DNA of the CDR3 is TGCGCCAGCAGCTTGGGGGCAGGGGGCGTCGGTGAAGCTTTCTTT. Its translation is CASSLGAGGVGEAFF.

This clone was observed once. The CDR3, as DNA: TGTGCCAGCAGCTTGGGTACAGGGTTCAATAGCAATCAGCCCCAGCATTTT. Translated, it gives CASSLGTGFNSNQPQHF. The J gene is TRBJ1-5, the V gene TRBV5-6, with D possibly TRBD1 on 6 matching bases. V lost 0 bases and J 0 bases, leaving 13 bases between the germline ends. Germline CDR1 reads SGHDT; CDR2 reads YYEEEE. The CDR3 runs 17 residues.

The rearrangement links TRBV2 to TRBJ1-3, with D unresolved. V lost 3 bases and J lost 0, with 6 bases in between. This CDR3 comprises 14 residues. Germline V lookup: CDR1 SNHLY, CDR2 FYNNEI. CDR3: CASSEGNSGNTIYF. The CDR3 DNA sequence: TGTGCCAGCAGTGAGGGCAACTCTGGAAACACCATATATTTT.

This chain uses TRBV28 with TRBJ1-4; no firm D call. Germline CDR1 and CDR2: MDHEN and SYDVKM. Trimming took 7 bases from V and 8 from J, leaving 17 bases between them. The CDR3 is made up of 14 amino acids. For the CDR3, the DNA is TGTGCCAGCACCCTGAGGCTAGGTGGCGAAAAACTGTTTTTT. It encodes CASTLRLGGEKLFF.

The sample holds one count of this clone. The CDR3 spells CASSRGTWTEAFF. The CDR3 nucleotides are TGTGCCAGCAGCCGCGGGACTTGGACTGAAGCTTTCTTT. The chain joins TRBV11-3 to TRBJ1-1, with D possibly being TRBD1 (5 bases). CDR1 is SGHNT, CDR2 YENEEA, per germline. V was trimmed by 5 bases and J by 5 bases, leaving 12 bases between them. The CDR3 loop spans 13 amino acids.

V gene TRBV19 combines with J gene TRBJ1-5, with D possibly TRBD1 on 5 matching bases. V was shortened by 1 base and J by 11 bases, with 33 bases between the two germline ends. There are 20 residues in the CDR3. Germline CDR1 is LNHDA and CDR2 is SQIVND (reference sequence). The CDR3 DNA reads TGTGCCAGTAGTATAGGGGCAAGAGGAGGGGTGAGGGATCATGGAAGGGCCCAGCATTTT. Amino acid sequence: CASSIGARGGVRDHGRAQHF.

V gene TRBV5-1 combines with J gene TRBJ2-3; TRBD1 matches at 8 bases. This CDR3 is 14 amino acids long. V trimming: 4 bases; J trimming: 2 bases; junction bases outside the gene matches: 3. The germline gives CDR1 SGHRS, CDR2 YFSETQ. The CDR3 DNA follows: TGCGCCAGCAGCCAGGGACAGGACACAGATACGCAGTATTTT. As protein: CASSQGQDTDTQYF. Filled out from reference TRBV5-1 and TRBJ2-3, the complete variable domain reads KAGVTQTPRYLIKTRGQQVTLSCSPISGHRSVSWYQQTPGQGLQFLFEYFSETQRNKGNFPGRFSGRQFSNSRSEMNVSTLELGDSALYLCASSQGQDTDTQYFGPGTRLTVL.

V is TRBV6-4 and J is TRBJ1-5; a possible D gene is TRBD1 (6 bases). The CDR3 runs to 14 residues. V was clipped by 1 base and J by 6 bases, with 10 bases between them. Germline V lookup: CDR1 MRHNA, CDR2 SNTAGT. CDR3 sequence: CASSDLAGVQPQHF. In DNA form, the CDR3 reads TGTGCCAGCAGTGACTTAGCAGGGGTTCAGCCCCAGCATTTT.

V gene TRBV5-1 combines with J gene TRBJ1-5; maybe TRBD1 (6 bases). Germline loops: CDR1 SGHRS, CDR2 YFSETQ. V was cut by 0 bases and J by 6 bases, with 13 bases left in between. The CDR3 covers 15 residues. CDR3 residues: CASSLGGGAGQPQHF. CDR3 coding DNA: TGCGCCAGCAGCTTGGGGGGGGGCGCCGGTCAGCCCCAGCATTTT. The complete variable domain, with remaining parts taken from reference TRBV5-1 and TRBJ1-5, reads KAGVTQTPRYLIKTRGQQVTLSCSPISGHRSVSWYQQTPGQGLQFLFEYFSETQRNKGNFPGRFSGRQFSNSRSEMNVSTLELGDSALYLCASSLGGGAGQPQHFGDGTRLSIL.

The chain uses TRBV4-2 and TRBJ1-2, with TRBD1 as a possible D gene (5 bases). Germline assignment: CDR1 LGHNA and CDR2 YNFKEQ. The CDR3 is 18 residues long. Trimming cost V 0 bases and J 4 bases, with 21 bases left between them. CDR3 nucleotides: TGTGCCAGCAGCCAAGATCTCGGCCAGGGAACGAGAATCTATGGCTACACCTTC. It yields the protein CASSQDLGQGTRIYGYTF.

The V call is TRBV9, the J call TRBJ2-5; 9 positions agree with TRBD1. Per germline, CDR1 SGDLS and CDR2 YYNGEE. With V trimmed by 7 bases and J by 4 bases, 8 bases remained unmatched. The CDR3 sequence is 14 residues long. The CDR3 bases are TGTGCCAGCGGCCTTGGGACAGGGCGAGAGACCCAGTACTTC. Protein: CASGLGTGRETQYF.

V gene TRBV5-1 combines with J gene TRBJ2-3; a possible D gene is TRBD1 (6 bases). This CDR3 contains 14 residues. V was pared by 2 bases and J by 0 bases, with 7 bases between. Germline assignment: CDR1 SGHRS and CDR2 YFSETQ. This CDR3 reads CASSFTGSTDTQYF. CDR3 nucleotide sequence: TGCGCCAGCAGCTTTACAGGGAGCACAGATACGCAGTATTTT.

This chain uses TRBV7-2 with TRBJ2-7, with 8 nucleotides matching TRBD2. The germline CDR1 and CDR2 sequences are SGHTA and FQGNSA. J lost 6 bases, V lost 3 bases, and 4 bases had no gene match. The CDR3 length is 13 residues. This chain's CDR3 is CASSLVAGREQYF. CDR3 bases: TGTGCCAGCAGCTTGGTAGCGGGGCGCGAGCAGTACTTC.

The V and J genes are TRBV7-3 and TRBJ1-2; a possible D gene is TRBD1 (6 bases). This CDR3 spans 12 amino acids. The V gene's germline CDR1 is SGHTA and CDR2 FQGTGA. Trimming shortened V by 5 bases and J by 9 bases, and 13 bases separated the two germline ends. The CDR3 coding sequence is TGTGCCAGCAGCGCGGACAGTTTTAGCTACACCTTC. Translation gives CASSADSFSYTF.

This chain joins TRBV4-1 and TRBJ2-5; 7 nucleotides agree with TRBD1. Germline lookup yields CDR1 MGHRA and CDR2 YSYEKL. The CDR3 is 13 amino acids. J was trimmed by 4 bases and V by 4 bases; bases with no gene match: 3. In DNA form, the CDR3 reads TGCGCCAGCAGCCGAGGGGGCGTAGAGACCCAGTACTTC. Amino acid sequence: CASSRGGVETQYF.